This T cell receptor (beta chain) was captured by sequencing in a study of control samples from healthy donors and cancer patients. Using immunoSEQ multiplex PCR, the repertoire was profiled, and TCRdb retains in-frame clones only, with some absent. The top ten clones hold about 1.6% of a sample with approximately 220,000 clones, 90% to 95% of them seen once. The germline gives CDR1 DFQATT, CDR2 SNEGSKA (reference sequence). V shed 6 bases and J shed 7 bases, with 12 bases lying between them. The CDR3 loop spans 11 amino acids. This clonotype was obtained from a man aged 45 to 65 in good health. The chain employs TRBV20-1 and TRBJ1-1, with D possibly being TRBD1 (5 bases). The specimen sequenced was blood. CDR3 residues: CSAPGAVEAFF. The CDR3 nucleotides read TGCAGTGCACCCGGGGCGGTTGAAGCTTTCTTT.